The 22 T cell receptor beta chains below come from one sample, sequenced in a study of control samples from healthy donors and cancer patients. The protocol was immunoSEQ multiplex PCR, while the TCRdb copy is restricted to in-frame clones and leaves out a portion. Here the sample spans some 140,000 clones, around 96% being singletons. Sequences were obtained from blood. All receptors derive from a man aged 35 to 55 in good health.

This chain uses TRBV2 with TRBJ2-2; 7 bases agree with TRBD2. The junction had 4 bases not matched to a gene; V was cut back by 4 bases and J by 8 bases. The CDR3 loop spans 13 amino acids. Germline CDR1 and CDR2: SNHLY and FYNNEI. The CDR3 DNA follows: TGTGCCAGCAGTGGCGGGGGTATGGGGGAGCTGTTTTTT. The encoded protein is CASSGGGMGELFF.

This clone was detected a few times. The CDR3 DNA reads as TGTGCCAGCAGTTACGGCGGACAGTTAGCCTACGAGCAGTACTTC. This codes for CASSYGGQLAYEQYF. V is TRBV6-2 or TRBV6-3 and J is TRBJ2-7; TRBD1 might be the D (6 bases). V was pared by 2 bases and J by 2 bases, with 13 bases between. Germline V lookup: CDR1 MNHEY, CDR2 SVGEGT. CDR3 length: 15 residues.

The rearrangement joins TRBV11-2 to TRBJ2-2; D perhaps matches TRBD1 (6 bases). The germline CDR1 and CDR2 sequences are SGHAT and FQNNGV. This CDR3 is built from 14 residues. The V end was cut by 4 bases, the J end by 3 bases, with 9 bases between. The CDR3 sequence is CASSSYRDTGELFF. The CDR3 bases are TGTGCCAGCAGCTCATACAGGGACACCGGGGAGCTGTTTTTT.

The chain recombines TRBV6-5 with TRBJ2-2, with a weak D call TRBD1 (6 bases). The CDR3 length is 15 residues. V was cut by 8 bases and J by 1 base, with 14 bases left in between. The germline V gene encodes CDR1 MNHEY and CDR2 SVGAGI. CDR3 in amino acids: CASCMDRMNTGELFF. The CDR3 DNA sequence: TGTGCCAGCTGTATGGACAGAATGAACACCGGGGAGCTGTTTTTT.

The genes are TRBV19 and TRBJ1-2; 9 bases match TRBD1. V trimming: 6 bases; J trimming: 4 bases; junction bases outside the gene matches: 9. Germline V gene sequence: CDR1 LNHDA, CDR2 SQIVND (reference sequence). This CDR3 spans 15 amino acids. The CDR3 loop reads CASRHRGTGLYGYTF. CDR3 nucleotide sequence: TGTGCCAGTAGGCACCGTGGGACAGGGCTCTATGGCTACACCTTC.

V gene TRBV6-5 combines with J gene TRBJ2-7; 7 bases align to TRBD1. V lost 3 bases to trimming and J lost 0 bases; unmatched junction nucleotides: 5. The germline V gene has CDR1 MNHEY and CDR2 SVGAGI. This CDR3 has 15 residues. CDR3 coding DNA: TGTGCCAGCAGTTATGGACAGGCCAGCTCCTACGAGCAGTACTTC. Its protein is CASSYGQASSYEQYF.

The V gene is TRBV29-1, the J gene TRBJ1-1; D unresolved. V lost 1 base and J 0 bases, leaving 18 bases between the germline ends. Germline CDR1 and CDR2: SQVTM and ANQGSEA. This CDR3 spans 17 amino acids. Here the CDR3 DNA reads TGCAGCGTTGAAGGGCGCCGCAGACCTTACATGAACACTGAAGCTTTCTTT. Residues: CSVEGRRRPYMNTEAFF.

This chain joins TRBV7-9 and TRBJ2-7, with D possibly being TRBD1 (6 bases). CDR1 and CDR2 from the germline V gene are SEHNR and FQNEAQ (reference sequence). The V end was cut by 4 bases, the J end by 3 bases, with 16 bases between. The CDR3 has 15 residues. The CDR3 nucleotides read TGTGCCAGCAGCTCCCGGACAAGGGGGAACTACGAGCAGTACTTC. Protein: CASSSRTRGNYEQYF. Together with reference TRBV7-9 and TRBJ2-7, the CDR3 gives the full variable domain: DTGVSQNPRHKITKRGQNVTFRCDPISEHNRLYWYRQTLGQGPEFLTYFQNEAQLEKSRLLSDRFSAERPKGSFSTLEIQRTEQGDSAMYLCASSSRTRGNYEQYFGPGTRLTVT.

This clone was counted a single time. The chain carries TRBV20-1 and TRBJ1-1, with no clear D. The V and J ends lost 3 bases and 3 bases respectively, with 11 bases between them. The germline V gene has CDR1 DFQATT and CDR2 SNEGSKA (reference sequence). The CDR3 is 13 amino acids. The CDR3 bases are TGCAGTGCTAGTGCATCCCCGGACACTGAAGCTTTCTTT. Protein sequence: CSASASPDTEAFF.

The chain recombines TRBV9 with TRBJ1-6; D is unresolved. The CDR3 has 15 residues. Looked up from germline, CDR1 is SGDLS and CDR2 is YYNGEE. V shed 0 bases and J shed 8 bases, with 12 bases lying between them. This chain's CDR3 is CASSVGMGSHSPLHF. The DNA for the CDR3 is TGTGCCAGCAGCGTAGGGATGGGGAGCCATTCACCCCTCCACTTT.

The chain has TRBV3-1 (or the pseudogene TRBV3-2) and TRBJ2-3; D is possibly TRBD1 (6 bases). The CDR3 totals 15 residues. Germline V gene data show CDR1 as LGHDT and CDR2 as YNNKEL (reference sequence). V was pared by 4 bases and J by 0 bases, with 11 bases between. The DNA of the CDR3 is TGTGCCAGCAGCCCCCGCCAGGGGAGCACAGATACGCAGTATTTT. It specifies CASSPRQGSTDTQYF.

The sample holds one count of this clone. For the CDR3, the DNA is TGTGCCAGCACCCTTTCAAGCAATCAGCCCCAGCATTTT. It encodes CASTLSSNQPQHF. The chain recombines TRBV12-3 or TRBV12-4 with TRBJ1-5; D is unclear. The ends were cut back, 7 bases at V and 1 base at J, with 8 bases in the middle. The CDR3 is 13 residues long.

The chain is built from TRBV28 and TRBJ1-4; D uncertain. Looked up from germline, CDR1 is MDHEN and CDR2 is SYDVKM. The CDR3 extends over 12 amino acids. V shed 3 bases and J shed 9 bases, with 8 bases lying between them. The CDR3 loop reads CASSLLQQKLFF. The DNA for the CDR3 is TGTGCCAGCAGTTTGCTACAGCAAAAACTGTTTTTT.

The chain has TRBV4-1 and TRBJ1-1; no firm D call. Germline lookup yields CDR1 MGHRA and CDR2 YSYEKL. The length of the CDR3 is 13 residues. V shed 1 base and J shed 5 bases, with 8 bases lying between them. CDR3 loop: CASSQGLGTEAFF. In nucleotides, the CDR3 is TGCGCCAGCAGCCAAGGGTTGGGGACTGAAGCTTTCTTT.

This sequence joins TRBV5-4 and TRBJ1-2, with D hard to call. The germline V gene has CDR1 SGHNT and CDR2 YYREEE (reference sequence). V was trimmed by 4 bases and J by 2 bases, leaving 12 bases between them. The CDR3 is 14 residues long. The CDR3 DNA reads TGTGCCAGCAGCGGTCCACGGGAAAACTATGGCTACACCTTC. This encodes CASSGPRENYGYTF. The whole variable domain, filled in from reference TRBV5-4 and TRBJ1-2, reads ETGVTQSPTHLIKTRGQQVTLRCSSQSGHNTVSWYQQALGQGPQFIFQYYREEENGRGNFPPRFSGLQFPNYSSELNVNALELDDSALYLCASSGPRENYGYTFGSGTRLTVV.

The chain links TRBV5-6 to TRBJ1-4; 10 nucleotides agree with TRBD1. There are 18 residues in the CDR3. V was pared by 3 bases and J by 2 bases, with 10 bases of the junction left unmatched. Germline V gene lookup returns CDR1 SGHDT and CDR2 YYEEEE. CDR3 region: CASSSTGTGVATNEKLFF. The CDR3 DNA is TGTGCCAGCAGCTCGACCGGGACAGGGGTGGCGACTAATGAAAAACTGTTTTTT.

The V call is TRBV30, the J call TRBJ1-4, with D hard to call. Germline V gives CDR1 GTSNPN, CDR2 SVGIG (reference sequence). With 4 bases removed from V and 4 bases from J, the gap between germline ends came to 4 bases. The CDR3 runs 11 residues. This CDR3 reads CAWNRNEKLFF. CDR3 DNA: TGTGCCTGGAATCGTAATGAAAAACTGTTTTTT. Filled out from reference TRBV30 and TRBJ1-4, the complete variable domain reads SQTIHQWPATLVQPVGSPLSLECTVEGTSNPNLYWYRQAAGRGLQLLFYSVGIGQISSEVPQNLSASRPQDRQFILSSKKLLLSDSGFYLCAWNRNEKLFFGSGTQLSVL.

This chain joins TRBV21-1 and TRBJ2-7; TRBD2, as called in the table, went unchecked against the DNA. TRBV21-1 is tagged as a pseudogene. The length of the CDR3 is 13 residues. The CDR3 here is CASRDLTLNEQYF. CDR3 nucleotides: TGTGCCAGCCGAGACTTGACCCTAAACGAGCAGTACTTC.

The chain has TRBV11-2 and TRBJ2-7; D unclear. The CDR3 is made up of 12 amino acids. Trimming pared 3 bases from V and 2 bases from J, leaving 5 bases between. Germline V gives CDR1 SGHAT, CDR2 FQNNGV. CDR3: CASSFNPYEQYF. CDR3 DNA sequence: TGTGCCAGCAGCTTTAACCCCTACGAGCAGTACTTC.

The genes are TRBV5-1 and TRBJ1-1, with TRBD1 as a possible D gene (5 bases). V was shortened by 4 bases and J by 1 base, with 11 bases between the two germline ends. CDR3 length equals 14 residues. Germline loops: CDR1 SGHRS, CDR2 YFSETQ. CDR3 residues: CASSLGPTNTEAFF. In DNA form, the CDR3 reads TGCGCCAGCAGCCTGGGACCGACGAACACTGAAGCTTTCTTT.

V is TRBV28 and J is TRBJ2-1; D assignment may be TRBD1 or TRBD2 (5 bases each). The CDR3 extends over 16 amino acids. Germline-derived CDR1 and CDR2 are MDHEN and SYDVKM. V was cut by 4 bases and J by 7 bases, with 20 bases left in between. CDR3 amino acids: CASSSGAYPRVNEQFF. Written as DNA, the CDR3 is TGTGCCAGCAGTTCCGGGGCCTATCCTCGGGTGAATGAGCAGTTCTTC.

The chain has TRBV4-3 and TRBJ2-1, with a weak D call TRBD2 (6 bases). This CDR3 has 14 amino acids. Germline V gene lookup returns CDR1 LGHNA and CDR2 YSLEER. V was trimmed by 0 bases and J by 8 bases, leaving 11 bases between them. The CDR3 DNA sequence: TGCGCCAGCAGCCAAGATTCTTGGGGGGATGAGCAGTTCTTC. Translation gives CASSQDSWGDEQFF.